Each of the 2 T cell receptor beta chains below was sequenced from the same sample in a study of blood T cells in healthy people across ages. Primed by a sample-barcoded 5' primer and a J-beta primer mix, a second PCR proceeded for 7 to 11 cycles. TCRdb used MiXCR to reprocess the 5' RACE reads, holding one entry per CDR3 protein. The repertoire holds some 690,000 distinct CDR3 sequences, with about 20% as singletons. The sample comprised blood. The source of these receptors is a man in his sixties or seventies in good health.

J is TRBJ1-2 and V is TRBV29-1; D is unresolved. Trimming took 4 bases from V and 13 from J, leaving 13 bases between them. Germline V gene lookup returns CDR1 SQVTM and CDR2 ANQGSEA. The CDR3 extends over 10 amino acids. Here the CDR3 DNA reads TGCAGCGTTGTGATCCCTGTAGTCACCTTC. It specifies CSVVIPVVTF.

This clonotype was picked up a small number of times. The V gene is TRBV19, the J gene TRBJ2-4, with D maybe TRBD1 (6 bases). V gave up 5 bases and J gave up 8 bases, with 19 bases separating them. The CDR3 extends over 15 amino acids. The germline gives CDR1 LNHDA, CDR2 SQIVND (reference sequence). CDR3 in DNA: TGTGCCAGTAGTGACACAGGGCGCCAAGTCGACATTCAGTACTTC. Translated, it gives CASSDTGRQVDIQYF.